The 29 T cell receptor beta chains below come from one sample, sequenced in a study of T cells in Graves' hyperthyroidism and ophthalmopathy. TCR beta CDR3 sequences were amplified from RNA transcripts. The HTBI primer set drove a first-round RT-PCR of the TCR CDR3. From the multiplex PCR reads, TCRdb called clonotypes with MiXCR, one entry per CDR3 protein. The table shows almost 250,000 distinct CDR3 sequences, with roughly a quarter occurring only once. Source material: blood. Receptors originate from a woman aged 40 to 50 with Graves' ophthalmopathy.

In this sample, this clonotype turned up many times. The chain couples TRBV19 to TRBJ1-5, with unresolved D. Germline lookup yields CDR1 LNHDA and CDR2 SQIVND (reference sequence). Trimming shortened V by 9 bases and J by 8 bases, and 17 bases separated the two germline ends. The CDR3 totals 13 residues. Written as DNA, the CDR3 is TGTGCCAGCAATGACAAACTACATAAGCCCCAGCATTTT. It translates to CASNDKLHKPQHF.

This clonotype was seen many times. The rearrangement uses TRBV30 and TRBJ1-5, with TRBD1 matching 9 bases. With V trimmed by 2 bases and J by 7 bases, 6 bases remained unmatched. The CDR3 is 14 amino acids. Per the germline V gene, CDR1 is GTSNPN and CDR2 is SVGIG (reference sequence). For the CDR3, the DNA is TGTGCCTGGAGTCCTGACAGGGGGTCGCAGCCCCAGCATTTT. Amino acid sequence: CAWSPDRGSQPQHF. The variable domain in full, with the rest retrieved from reference TRBV30 and TRBJ1-5, is SQTIHQWPATLVQPVGSPLSLECTVEGTSNPNLYWYRQAAGRGLQLLFYSVGIGQISSEVPQNLSASRPQDRQFILSSKKLLLSDSGFYLCAWSPDRGSQPQHFGDGTRLSIL.

The chain combines TRBV28 with TRBJ2-7; tentatively, D is TRBD2 (6 bases). The CDR3 is 16 amino acids. The V gene's germline CDR1 is MDHEN and CDR2 SYDVKM. Trimming shortened V by 5 bases and J by 6 bases, and 23 bases separated the two germline ends. The CDR3 sequence: CASSPDSLALPGEQYF. The CDR3 nucleotides are TGTGCCAGCAGTCCCGACTCACTAGCACTCCCCGGCGAGCAGTACTTC.

This clonotype was detected ten times or more. This chain connects TRBV7-2 to TRBJ2-4; D is ambiguous. The CDR3 totals 15 residues. Per germline, CDR1 SGHTA and CDR2 FQGNSA. V was trimmed by 5 bases and J by 6 bases, leaving 17 bases between them. The CDR3 region is CASSPIAGPPNIQYF. The CDR3 DNA reads TGTGCCAGCAGCCCAATCGCTGGGCCACCAAACATTCAGTACTTC. The full variable domain, rest sourced from reference TRBV7-2 and TRBJ2-4, is GAGVSQSPSNKVTEKGKDVELRCDPISGHTALYWYRQSLGQGLEFLIYFQGNSAPDKSGLPSDRFSAERTGGSVSTLTIQRTQQEDSAVYLCASSPIAGPPNIQYFGAGTRLSVL.

This clonotype was counted at least ten times. The genes are TRBV28 and TRBJ2-2; a possible D gene is TRBD1 (6 bases). Trimming took 7 bases from V and 0 from J, leaving 9 bases between them. The germline V gene encodes CDR1 MDHEN and CDR2 SYDVKM. The CDR3 covers 14 residues. The DNA for the CDR3 is TGTGCCAGCATGGACAGCCCGAACACCGGGGAGCTGTTTTTT. Protein: CASMDSPNTGELFF.

V and J are TRBV6-2 or TRBV6-3 and TRBJ2-7; 10 nucleotides line up with TRBD2. The CDR3 consists of 16 residues. The trim removed 0 bases at V and 4 bases at J, leaving 6 bases unmatched. CDR1 and CDR2 (germline): MNHEY, SVGEGT. The CDR3 DNA follows: TGTGCCAGCAGTTACTCATCAACTAGCGGGATGTACGAGCAGTACTTC. It translates to CASSYSSTSGMYEQYF.

This clonotype has a count of ten or more. The chain joins TRBV6-5 to TRBJ2-5; 9 nucleotides align to TRBD1. Germline trimming cut 9 bases from V and 7 bases from J; bases unmatched to any gene: 6. CDR3 length: 12 residues. CDR1 MNHEY and CDR2 SVGAGI come from the germline V gene. The CDR3 region has the DNA TGTGCCAGTCGACAGGGGGGAGGGACCCAGTACTTC. This encodes CASRQGGGTQYF.

The chain employs TRBV6-1 and TRBJ2-5; 8 positions agree with TRBD1. Germline trimming cut 11 bases from V and 6 bases from J; bases unmatched to any gene: 5. Germline values: CDR1 MNHNS, CDR2 SASEGT. This CDR3 comprises 11 residues. In DNA, the CDR3 is TGTGCCTCCGGACAGGGCCAGACCCAGTACTTC. It translates to CASGQGQTQYF.

The sample holds many counts of this clonotype. The chain is built from TRBV12-5 and TRBJ1-1; D perhaps matches TRBD1 (6 bases). The CDR3 has 13 residues. V was shortened by 6 bases and J by 7 bases, with 15 bases between the two germline ends. CDR1 is LGHNT and CDR2 is FRNRAP in the germline V gene. CDR3 nucleotides: TGTGCTAGTGGACCACCACAGGGAGGTGAAGCTTTCTTT. Translated, it gives CASGPPQGGEAFF.

The chain uses TRBV12-3 or TRBV12-4 and TRBJ2-7; no definite D call. The CDR3 extends over 13 amino acids. The V and J ends lost 1 base and 3 bases respectively, with 7 bases between them. CDR3 region: CASSLGLNYEQYF. CDR3 sequence (DNA): TGTGCCAGCAGTTTAGGACTTAACTACGAGCAGTACTTC.

The sample holds many counts of this clonotype. The rearrangement joins TRBV7-9 to TRBJ2-5, with TRBD1 matching 10 bases. The CDR3 is made up of 15 amino acids. The junction had 2 bases not matched to a gene; V was cut back by 3 bases and J by 1 base. CDR1 is SEHNR, CDR2 FQNEAQ, per germline (reference sequence). The CDR3 loop reads CASSFRDRGQETQYF. CDR3 in DNA: TGTGCCAGCAGCTTCCGGGACAGGGGCCAAGAGACCCAGTACTTC.

The chain combines TRBV6-2 or TRBV6-3 with TRBJ1-5, with 8 positions matching TRBD1. The CDR3 sequence is 15 residues long. Looked up from germline, CDR1 is MNHEY and CDR2 is SVGEGT. After removal of 6 bases from V and 4 bases from J, the junction contained 8 bases not matched to a gene. The CDR3 nucleotides read TGTGCCAGCAGGCCCACAGGGGGTAGGAATCAGCCCCAGCATTTT. Amino acid sequence: CASRPTGGRNQPQHF.

The chain employs TRBV10-3 and TRBJ2-2; D not certain. The CDR3 length is 13 residues. Trimming removed 0 bases from V and 7 bases from J, with 6 bases in between. Germline CDR1 is ENHRY and CDR2 is SYGVKD. The CDR3 here is CAISESLVGELFF. The CDR3 DNA sequence: TGTGCCATCAGTGAGTCCCTTGTCGGGGAGCTGTTTTTT.

J is TRBJ2-7 and V is TRBV10-3, with D possibly TRBD1 on 6 matching bases. The CDR3 has 15 residues. Germline loops: CDR1 ENHRY, CDR2 SYGVKD. The V end was cut by 2 bases, the J end by 5 bases, with 16 bases between. The CDR3 protein is CAISEEGGFPDEQYF. CDR3 coding DNA: TGTGCCATCAGTGAGGAAGGGGGTTTTCCCGACGAGCAGTACTTC.

This clonotype was observed at least ten times. The CDR3 sequence is CASSESFGRTTTYEQYF. The DNA for the CDR3 is TGTGCCAGCAGTGAATCGTTCGGGAGGACCACCACCTACGAGCAGTACTTC. The rearrangement joins TRBV25-1 to TRBJ2-7, with 7 bases identical to TRBD2. The CDR3 extends over 17 amino acids. The V gene end was trimmed by 1 base and the J gene end by 2 bases; junction bases not matched to a gene: 11. Germline CDR1 reads MGHDK; CDR2 reads SYGVNS.

This clonotype showed up many times. The rearrangement uses TRBV4-1 and TRBJ2-7; TRBD2 is a possible D gene (6 bases). Germline-derived CDR1 and CDR2 are MGHRA and YSYEKL. CDR3 size: 14 residues. The V and J ends lost 4 bases and 5 bases respectively, with 15 bases between them. The CDR3 sequence: CASSPPEGSHEQYF. The CDR3 nucleotides are TGCGCCAGCAGCCCGCCGGAGGGTTCCCACGAGCAGTACTTC.

In this sample, this clonotype turned up many times. The chain joins TRBV19 to TRBJ2-7, with 7 bases lining up with TRBD1. Losses at the gene ends were 7 bases for V and 7 bases for J; bases not matched to a gene: 13. This CDR3 is built from 14 residues. Germline values: CDR1 LNHDA, CDR2 SQIVND (reference sequence). The DNA for the CDR3 is TGTGCCAGTAAGGATTGGGACAGCGTGGGGGAGCAGTACTTC. Its protein product is CASKDWDSVGEQYF.

This chain joins TRBV30 and TRBJ1-5; D is possibly TRBD1 (6 bases). Germline V gene data show CDR1 as GTSNPN and CDR2 as SVGIG (reference sequence). Trimming left V 0 bases short and J 4 bases short, with 10 bases between. The CDR3 totals 14 residues. CDR3 amino acids: CAWSVGQRNQPQHF. The CDR3 DNA reads TGTGCCTGGAGTGTTGGACAGCGGAATCAGCCCCAGCATTTT.

The rearrangement uses TRBV12-3 or TRBV12-4 and TRBJ1-5, with D tentatively TRBD1 (6 bases). The CDR3 totals 15 residues. Trimming took 7 bases from V and 7 from J, leaving 20 bases between them. The CDR3 coding sequence is TGTGCCAGCACCCTTCGAGGGGGGAATGGGCAGCCCCAGCATTTT. This gives the protein CASTLRGGNGQPQHF.

The chain recombines TRBV11-2 with TRBJ1-3, with unresolved D. Trimming pared 5 bases from V and 0 bases from J, leaving 8 bases between. From germline, CDR1 is SGHAT and CDR2 FQNNGV. This CDR3 is 14 amino acids long. The CDR3 protein is CASSPPASGNTIYF. In DNA form, the CDR3 reads TGTGCCAGCAGCCCTCCGGCCTCTGGAAACACCATATATTTT.

Many counts were recorded for this clonotype. The CDR3 sequence: CASSALQGHQPQHF. CDR3 nucleotide sequence: TGTGCCAGCAGTGCCCTACAGGGGCACCAGCCCCAGCATTTT. This chain connects TRBV27 to TRBJ1-5, with TRBD1 matching 7 bases. V was clipped by 5 bases and J by 7 bases; unmatched bases: 8. This CDR3 spans 14 amino acids. The germline gives CDR1 MNHEY, CDR2 SMNVEV (reference sequence).

This chain joins TRBV6-5 and TRBJ2-7; no reliable D call. The V end was cut by 1 base, the J end by 3 bases, with 10 bases between. Germline CDR1 and CDR2: MNHEY and SVGAGI. The CDR3 consists of 14 residues. The CDR3 coding sequence is TGTGCCAGCAGTTACTACAGTACATTCTACGAGCAGTACTTC. It encodes CASSYYSTFYEQYF.

J is TRBJ1-5 and V is TRBV6-1, with 8 bases matching TRBD1. Per the germline V gene, CDR1 is MNHNS and CDR2 is SASEGT. Trimming took 7 bases from V and 2 from J; bases not matched to a gene: 13. The CDR3 sequence is 17 residues long. The CDR3 DNA reads TGTGCCAGCACCCAAAGATGGGGACAGGCAGGCAATCAGCCCCAGCATTTT. Translating it yields CASTQRWGQAGNQPQHF.

This clonotype was observed at least ten times. The chain recombines TRBV29-1 with TRBJ1-2, with D hard to call. The CDR3 is made up of 18 amino acids. Germline CDR1 is SQVTM and CDR2 is ANQGSEA. Trimming took 0 bases from V and 3 from J, leaving 23 bases between them. CDR3 nucleotide sequence: TGCAGCGTTGAAGATCTTATGACGGACCTTTTCCCCCACTATGGCTACACCTTC. This codes for CSVEDLMTDLFPHYGYTF.

This clonotype was seen at least ten times. J is TRBJ1-5 and V is TRBV6-1, with D tentatively TRBD1 (5 bases). Germline CDR1 is MNHNS and CDR2 is SASEGT. The length of the CDR3 is 15 residues. Trimming removed 3 bases at V and 0 bases at J, with 9 bases between. The CDR3 DNA follows: TGTGCCAGCAGTGAGATGGGGACTAGCAATCAGCCCCAGCATTTT. Translated, it gives CASSEMGTSNQPQHF.

A few counts support this clonotype. The rearrangement links TRBV28 to TRBJ1-1, with a tentative D call TRBD1 (6 bases). V was trimmed by 1 base and J by 5 bases, leaving 20 bases between them. Germline values: CDR1 MDHEN, CDR2 SYDVKM. CDR3 length: 17 residues. The CDR3, as DNA: TGTGCCAGCAGTTTATCCCCTGAACAGGGACTTAGAACTGAAGCTTTCTTT. Translating gives CASSLSPEQGLRTEAFF.

This clonotype has ten or more counts. One base away lies a much larger clone, so this may be a sequencing read error. V gene TRBV29-1 combines with J gene TRBJ2-5, with D possibly being TRBD1 (5 bases). This CDR3 is built from 13 residues. Germline V gene data show CDR1 as SQVTM and CDR2 as ANQGSEA. The CDR3 sequence: CSVVWGFQETRYF. The CDR3 bases are TGCAGCGTTGTCTGGGGCTTCCAAGAGACCCGGTACTTC.

This clonotype was seen repeatedly, ten times or more. The chain carries TRBV6-5 and TRBJ1-1; a weak D match, TRBD1 (6 bases). CDR3 length: 16 amino acids. Trimming removed 5 bases from V and 6 bases from J, with 22 bases in between. Germline values: CDR1 MNHEY, CDR2 SVGAGI. The CDR3 DNA reads TGTGCCAGCAGTCCGCCGTCGGGTACAGGGCGGGCTGAAGCTTTCTTT. It specifies CASSPPSGTGRAEAFF.

The sample holds many counts of this clonotype. The genes are TRBV28 and TRBJ2-7; D ambiguous. Germline V gives CDR1 MDHEN, CDR2 SYDVKM. V was clipped by 0 bases and J by 3 bases, with 6 bases between them. CDR3 size: 13 residues. CDR3 nucleotide sequence: TGTGCCAGCAGTTTATGGGACGGCTACGAGCAGTACTTC. It is translated as CASSLWDGYEQYF.